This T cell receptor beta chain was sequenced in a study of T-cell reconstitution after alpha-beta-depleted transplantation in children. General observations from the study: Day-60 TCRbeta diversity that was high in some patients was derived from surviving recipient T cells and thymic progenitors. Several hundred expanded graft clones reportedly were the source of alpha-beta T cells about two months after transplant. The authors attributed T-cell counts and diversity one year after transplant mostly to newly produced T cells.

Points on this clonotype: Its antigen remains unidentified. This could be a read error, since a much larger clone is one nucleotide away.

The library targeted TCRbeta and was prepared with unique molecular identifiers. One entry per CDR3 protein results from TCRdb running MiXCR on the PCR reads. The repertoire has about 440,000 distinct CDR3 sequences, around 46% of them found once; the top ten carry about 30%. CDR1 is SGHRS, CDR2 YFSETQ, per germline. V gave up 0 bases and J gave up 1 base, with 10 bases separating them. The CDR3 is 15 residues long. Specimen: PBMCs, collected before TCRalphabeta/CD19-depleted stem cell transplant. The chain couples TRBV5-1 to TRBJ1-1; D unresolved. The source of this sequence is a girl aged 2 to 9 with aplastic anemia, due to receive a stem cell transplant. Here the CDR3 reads CASSLAPAGNTEAFF. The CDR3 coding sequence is TGCGCCAGCAGCTTGGCCCCGGCGGGGAACACTGAAGCTTTCTTT.